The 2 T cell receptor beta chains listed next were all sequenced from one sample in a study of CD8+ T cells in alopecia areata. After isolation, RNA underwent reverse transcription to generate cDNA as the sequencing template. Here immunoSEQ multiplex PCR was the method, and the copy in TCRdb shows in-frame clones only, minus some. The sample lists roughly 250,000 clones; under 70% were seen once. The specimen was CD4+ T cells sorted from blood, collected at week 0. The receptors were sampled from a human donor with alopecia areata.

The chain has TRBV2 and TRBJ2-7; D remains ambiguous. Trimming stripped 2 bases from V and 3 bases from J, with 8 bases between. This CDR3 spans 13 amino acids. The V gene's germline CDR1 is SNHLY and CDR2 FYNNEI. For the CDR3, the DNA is TGTGCCAGCAGTGAATCGGCCTTCTACGAGCAGTACTTC. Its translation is CASSESAFYEQYF.

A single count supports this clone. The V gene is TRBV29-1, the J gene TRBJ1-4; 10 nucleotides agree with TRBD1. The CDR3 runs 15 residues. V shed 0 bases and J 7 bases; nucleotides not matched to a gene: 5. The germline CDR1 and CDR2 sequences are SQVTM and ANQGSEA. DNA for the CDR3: TGCAGCGTTGAAGATTGGCGGGACAGGGGTGAAAAACTGTTTTTT. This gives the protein CSVEDWRDRGEKLFF. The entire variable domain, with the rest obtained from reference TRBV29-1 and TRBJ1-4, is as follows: SAVISQKPSRDICQRGTSLTIQCQVDSQVTMMFWYRQQPGQSLTLIATANQGSEATYESGFVIDKFPISRPNLTFSTLTVSNMSPEDSSIYLCSVEDWRDRGEKLFFGSGTQLSVL.